What follows describes a single T cell receptor beta chain. This clone was seen many times. Its antigen is unknown. The CDR3 goes on 3 residues after the read ends, and that part is filled in from the germline J gene. Predominantly Caucasian heritage was noted among both the CVID patients and the healthy controls. Heparinized peripheral whole blood samples of about 4.5 to 9 ml were obtained from each donor. Genomic DNA from adults with common variable immune deficiency (CVID) and from healthy adult controls was the source for sequencing TCRbeta CDR3 repertoires. A total of 22 healthy adult volunteers (approximately 12 female and approximately 10 male; age range about 23 to 75 years, mean age about 32) were included in the control group. Diluted blood was density-centrifuged over Hypaque 1077 or Ficoll-Paque to isolate peripheral blood mononuclear cells. Genomic DNA was obtained from unsorted mononuclear cells through either Qiagen column purification or a centrifugation-based method.

The entry originates in a study of T cell clonality in common variable immunodeficiency (dated by TCRdb to between 2015 and 2017). The paper's findings and limits, for the study overall: It was noted by the authors that sequencing of the repertoires of T cell subpopulations would be needed to clarify the cause of the increased clonality in CVID. TCRbeta clonality was higher in CVID subjects than in healthy controls (t-test p = 0.018), and the increase was most characteristic of about a third of subjects. Correlations between repertoire features and clinical complications were limited by patient heterogeneity within the CVID cohort. CVID subjects shared fewer TCRbeta clones with each other than healthy controls did (p < 0.0001). Even though DNA input was the same, control samples had an average of about 90,000 unique sequences each, compared with roughly 30,000 in CVID samples. CVID TCRbeta sequences were reported to have fewer deletions and N-nucleotide insertions and to lack highly modified clones with 13 or more V deletions.

From its cysteine to its phenylalanine, the CDR3 spans 14 amino acids. Of the CDR3's DNA, 33 bases were read; they are in frame from base 1. CDR1 and CDR2 are drawn from the germline V gene: SGHTA, FQGNSA. For sequencing, equivalent amounts of genomic DNA were input from CVID and control samples. For every sample, a 60 bp segment covering the rearranged TCRbeta CDR3 region was amplified and then sequenced. The immunoSEQ assay, a bias-corrected multiplex PCR combined with high-throughput sequencing, was used for TCRbeta amplification. Per the authors' processing: Every unique nucleotide sequence was considered a clone and was annotated with V, D and J genes, copy number and frequency. Sequences were labeled productive if in frame, and non-productive if out of frame or containing stop codons. As previously described, Shannon's entropy was used to calculate clonality. The predicted amino acid sequences of productive clones were used to derive the mean CDR3 Kyte-Doolittle hydropathy. Scaled V gene usage was hierarchically clustered using Manhattan distance and complete linkage with the R hclust function. Sharing of clones by CDR3 amino acid sequence was evaluated by resampling 12 repertoires per group over 100 rounds. The repertoires were searched for some 70 published EBV-specific TCRbeta sequences and about 240 published CMV-specific TCRbeta sequences. Analysis left out a couple of CVID samples that produced under 10,000 sequences, so roughly 45 CVID repertoires remained. This immuneACCESS table, as held by TCRdb, lists in-frame sequences with V and J called but not all clones. Of the missing ones, under half trace to an unresolved V gene in checked studies; the others have no known cause. V, J and clone size were drawn from that table, and D and trimming were deduced from the DNA. This sample holds around 45,000 clones in total, without any singletons. About 0.66% of the sample rests with the top ten.

This sequence was found in a person aged 18 to 75 in good health. The sequencing input was peripheral blood mononuclear cells. The chain is encoded by TRBV7-2 joined to TRBJ2-3; 9 nucleotides in the junction match TRBD2. The covered CDR3 bases are TGTGTCCAGCGGGGGGACCCTAGCACAGATACG. Translated, this gives CVQRGDPSTDT. The whole CDR3 region reads CVQRGDPSTDTQYF.